This TCR beta chain is drawn from a study of post-analysis software for immune sequencing data. Whole-study results and caveats: Compared with controls, patients had more of five TRBV segments, including TRBV5-6, TRBV5-1 and TRBV20-1.

Regarding this clonotype: Its specificity is unknown.

Unique molecular identifiers tagged the TCR beta cDNA libraries. TCRdb ran MiXCR on the PCR reads and lists one entry per CDR3 protein. The table records more than 500,000 distinct CDR3 sequences, roughly 34% of them present only once. This CDR3 has 17 residues. The V gene's germline CDR1 is LNHNV and CDR2 YYDKDF (reference sequence). After removal of 3 bases from V and 4 bases from J, the junction contained 11 bases not matched to a gene. The chain has TRBV15 and TRBJ2-3, with TRBD1 matching over 9 bases. Sequencing input: blood. This sequence originates from a girl between 2 and 17 years old with multiple sclerosis. As DNA, the CDR3 is TGTGCCACCAGCAGCGGACCCTGGACAGGGGCCCCAGATACGCAGTATTTT. It codes for CATSSGPWTGAPDTQYF.